This is a list of T cell receptor beta chains from one sample in a study of T cells in Graves' hyperthyroidism and ophthalmopathy. TCRdb reprocessed the multiplex PCR reads with MiXCR, giving one entry per CDR3 protein. The sample comprises 490,000 or so distinct CDR3 sequences, 15% to 20% of which are singletons, and less than 55% rests with the top ten. The sample comprised blood. Source of these receptors: a man aged 35-49 years with Graves' ophthalmopathy. Both conserved end residues are part of each CDR3. The order of the fields is V gene, D gene, CDR3 protein. The D gene is left open where the match is weak.

TRBV7-2,NA,CASSAEGGLRQETQYF
TRBV28,NA,CASSFLQKYEQYF
TRBV7-2,TRBD2,CASSFSGRSRTDTQYF
TRBV19,NA,CASSRDSTGELFF
TRBV24-1,NA,CATSLGHVNQPQHF
TRBV20-1,NA,CSAPSQGFPLF
TRBV12-3/TRBV12-4,NA,CASSWTPSQPQHF
TRBV18,TRBD1,CASSPETGGRRPQHF
TRBV5-1,NA,CASSGSDSVVRYTF
TRBV18,TRBD2,CASSPREAGAYNEQFF
TRBV20-1,NA,CSARSRDNQPQHF
TRBV20-1,TRBD2,CSASYAGDSNEQFF
TRBV5-4,NA,CASSGDRWNTEAFF
TRBV7-2,TRBD1,CASSWRGQGEETQYF
TRBV5-1,TRBD1,CASSSRGDREETQYF
TRBV6-1,NA,CASSNYPTFGSSYEQYF
TRBV14,NA,CASSQEYPSSEAFF
TRBV12-3/TRBV12-4,NA,CASSPAGDSPLHF
TRBV20-1,TRBD2,CSADPLAGSQETQYF
TRBV7-8,NA,CASSQGGVEQFF
TRBV7-3,NA,CASSLSPEKISPLHF
TRBV9,NA,CASSLTPGEQNIQYF
TRBV9,TRBD2,CASSFKGLADQQFF
TRBV5-1,NA,CASSWGWDAGMYEQYF
TRBV2,TRBD1,CASSGTGANYGYTF
TRBV10-3,NA,CAISERGVSQPQHF
TRBV6-1,TRBD2,CARDLRAGENEQYF
TRBV20-1,NA,CNALKDSPNTEAFF
TRBV5-6,NA,CASSLSRERSSVRYTF
TRBV18,NA,CASSPLGSATSETQYF
TRBV9,NA,CASSVGGNPNEQFF
TRBV4-1,NA,CASSQVGSGVSYGYTF
TRBV7-2,NA,CASSSSVHEQYF
TRBV14,TRBD2,CASSQPRTSGYYNEQFF
TRBV6-2/TRBV6-3,NA,CASSRSGFEQYF
TRBV5-1,NA,CASRENMNTEAFF
TRBV7-8,TRBD2,CASSPGLAGVLETQYF
TRBV9,NA,CASSAGGGSNQPQHF
TRBV6-1,NA,CASSGGSGPQETQYF
TRBV7-8,TRBD1,CASIRQGHNEQFF
TRBV11-1,NA,CASSLRGSYSSYEQYF
TRBV12-3/TRBV12-4,NA,CASSFWGLGTEAFF
TRBV7-8,NA,CASRAATSGVENHYGYTF
TRBV11-3,NA,CASSPSHVETQYF
TRBV28,NA,CASSFLAGYTF
TRBV6-2/TRBV6-3,TRBD2,CASSYRIAGGTYEQYF
TRBV20-1,NA,CRPGLGYNEQFF
TRBV12-3/TRBV12-4,NA,CASRISTRSGYTF
TRBV7-8,NA,CASSFRRLSLFNEQFF
TRBV27,NA,CASGGGGAGKAFF
TRBV2,NA,CASSRTAGAGVEQYF